Given below is one T cell receptor (beta chain) in context. Its target is not known. Germline assignment: CDR1 MGHDK and CDR2 SYGVNS. CDR3 length: 13 amino acids. There were healthy Caucasian individuals from Russia, aged roughly 6 to 90, serving as donors. This sample stems from a study of blood T cells in healthy people across ages. Study results and caveats: Per million T cells, the diversity of TCR beta decreased roughly linearly as age advanced.

PCR was performed a second time for about 7 to 11 cycles using a sample-barcoded 5' primer and a J-beta primer mix. TCRdb re-called the 5' RACE reads with MiXCR, one entry per CDR3 protein. The table has about 800,000 distinct CDR3 sequences, roughly 50% seen once. This TCR was sampled from a man aged 25 to 40 in good health. The chain recombines TRBV25-1 with TRBJ2-7; no reliable D call. The end of the DNA fits TRBJ2-5 better, so the J call may be wrong. The source material was blood. CDR3 sequence: CASSDSILKTQYF. CDR3 DNA: TGTGCCAGCAGTGATAGTATTTTGAAGACCCAGTACTTC.